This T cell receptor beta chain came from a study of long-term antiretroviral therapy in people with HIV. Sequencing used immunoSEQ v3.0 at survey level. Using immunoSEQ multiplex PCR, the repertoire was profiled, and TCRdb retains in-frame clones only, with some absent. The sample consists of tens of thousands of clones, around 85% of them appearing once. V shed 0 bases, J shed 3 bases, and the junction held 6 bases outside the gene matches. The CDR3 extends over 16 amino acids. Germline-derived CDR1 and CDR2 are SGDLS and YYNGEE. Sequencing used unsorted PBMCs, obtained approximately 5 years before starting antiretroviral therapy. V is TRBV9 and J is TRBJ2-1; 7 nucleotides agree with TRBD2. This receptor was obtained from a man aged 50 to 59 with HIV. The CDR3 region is CASSVDWEGNYNEQFF. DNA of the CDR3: TGTGCCAGCAGCGTAGATTGGGAGGGTAACTACAATGAGCAGTTCTTC.